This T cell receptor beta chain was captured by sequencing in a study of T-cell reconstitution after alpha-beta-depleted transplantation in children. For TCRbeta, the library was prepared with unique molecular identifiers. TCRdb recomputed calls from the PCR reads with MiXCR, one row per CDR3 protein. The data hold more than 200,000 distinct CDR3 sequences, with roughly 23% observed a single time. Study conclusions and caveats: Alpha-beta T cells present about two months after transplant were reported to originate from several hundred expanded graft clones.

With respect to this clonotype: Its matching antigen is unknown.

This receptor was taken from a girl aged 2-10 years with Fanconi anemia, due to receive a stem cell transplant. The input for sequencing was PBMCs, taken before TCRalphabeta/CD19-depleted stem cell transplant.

The CDR3 loop reads CASSSWHPAGLADTYEQYF. The CDR3 DNA follows: TGTGCCAGCAGCTCTTGGCACCCCGCTGGACTAGCCGACACCTACGAGCAGTACTTC. The chain recombines TRBV11-1 with TRBJ2-7; 8 bases fit TRBD2. Looked up from germline, CDR1 is SGHAT and CDR2 is FQDESV (reference sequence). With V trimmed by 4 bases and J by 2 bases, 19 bases remained unmatched. The CDR3 consists of 19 residues. Supplemented by reference TRBV11-1 and TRBJ2-7, the full variable domain reads EAEVAQSPRYKITEKSQAVAFWCDPISGHATLYWYRQILGQGPELLVQFQDESVVDDSQLPKDRFSAERLKGVDSTLKIQPAELGDSAMYLCASSSWHPAGLADTYEQYFGPGTRLTVT.